This TCR beta chain was recovered during a study of neurological immune-mediated disorders (dated by TCRdb to about 2019). With respect to the entire study: Among the 34 multiple sclerosis patients, relapsing-remitting MS accounted for about 31 and secondary progressive MS accounted for 3. Using UMI-based sequencing, the study compared peripheral blood TCR-beta repertoires from patients with HTLV-I-associated myelopathy (HAM/TSP), patients with multiple sclerosis, and healthy controls. The cohort included about 70 subjects: roughly 15 with HAM/TSP, around 34 with multiple sclerosis, and 20 healthy controls. The roughly 110 TCR-beta libraries covered PBMC samples along with longitudinal samples, technical triplicates, and paired sorted CD4+ and CD8+ T-cell subsets.

Reading the germline V gene gives CDR1 SQVTM and CDR2 ANQGSEA. Inclusive of the bounding cysteine and phenylalanine, the CDR3 is 14 residues long. Only the CDR3 part of the read is kept: 42 bases, read in frame from the first base. V has 7 bases trimmed and J has 5 bases trimmed; junction bases matching no gene number 11. cDNA was synthesized by template-switch 5'RACE using a primer with a 10-nucleotide random unique molecular identifier that tagged each TCR transcript. Each sequencing run produced over 180 million TCR-beta sequences covering 15-18 subjects. Total RNA was extracted with the RNeasy kit. Using the KAPA Real-time Library Amplification kit, TCR-beta VDJ regions were amplified with primers for the TCR constant region and the 5'RACE anchor. A first PCR added sample indexes and Illumina adaptors, and a second PCR then raised library yield. After Ampure bead purification, the TCR product of roughly 650 bp was size-selected on a 2% E-gel SizeSelection system. Before pooling, library quality was assessed on a Bioanalyzer, concentration was determined with Qubit, and library quantification was performed with the Kapa Library Quantification kit. An Illumina HiSeq 2500 was used to sequence the libraries paired-end at 2 x 150 bp. To increase sequence diversity, about 23-30% phiX was spiked into each library pool. The paper's processing steps were these. Quality-filtered reads were processed with the UMI-based MiGEC pipeline, and over 90% of raw TCR sequences were removed by the MiGEC pipeline during error correction. IMGT germline references were used for aligning VDJ genes, and each clonotype was defined as a unique CDR3 amino acid sequence together with its V-J genes. Clonal expansion, Shannon diversity, and CDR3 relatedness (CalcPairwiseDistances, ClusterSamples) were evaluated with VDJtools, and phylogenetic trees were built with CLCbio workbench. Clones with at least 8 unique UMIs were defined as expanded, with this threshold being based on coefficient-of-variation modelling across technical triplicates. TCRdb trimmed the raw reads at Q25, called clones with MiXCR and kept productive beta chains. Duplicate CDR3 protein sequences are folded into a single record with the most common DNA and genes. The V and J calls reflect TCRdb's pipeline rather than the authors' work. Across this sample there are tens of thousands of distinct CDR3 sequences, with approximately 4.2% seen only once. Together, the top ten hold roughly 2% of the sample.

Unsorted PBMC libraries were generated from 2 million PBMCs stored in RNAlater at -80 °C until RNA extraction. Multiple sclerosis patients were enrolled in a US clinical protocol evaluating disease progression by magnetic resonance imaging. Peripheral blood was subjected to Ficoll-Hypaque density gradient centrifugation to isolate PBMCs, which were then cryopreserved in liquid nitrogen. The investigation overall reported the following: Repertoires from 18 of 34 MS patients were grouped by phylogenetic analysis into a cluster of related CDR3 sequences, suggesting a possible repertoire-level signature. Expanded clones from different subjects shared no identical CDR3 amino acid sequences, which suggests that TCR-beta repertoires were private in all groups. TCR clonal expansion was highest in HAM/TSP patients and lowest in MS patients, with MS patients falling below even healthy controls. No clinical or MRI features were associated with the MS cluster, and the authors said that larger cohorts are needed.

This clonotype came up a few times. Its cognate antigen has yet to be identified. No base quality values were provided; no much bigger clone lies one nucleotide off. This sequence originates from a man aged 30 to 45 with multiple sclerosis. Sequences were obtained from PBMCs. In this chain, TRBV29-1 is recombined with TRBJ2-5, with 9 bases in between that match TRBD1. The bases are TGCAGCGCCACGAGGGGGACAGGGAGGGAGACCCAGTACTTC. Its protein product is CSATRGTGRETQYF.